These 27 T cell receptor beta chains share one sample of origin, sequenced in a study of cytomegalovirus exposure and HLA in healthy donors. A multiplex PCR was run with 60 Vbeta primers and 13 Jbeta primers. Profiled with immunoSEQ multiplex PCR; TCRdb holds only in-frame clones, not every one. The sample has around 76,000 clones, around 70% seen once. Input material: PBMCs. The receptors originated from a woman between 45 and 65 years old in good health and CMV-seropositive.

The CDR3 spells CASSSRPGQGAGGEKLFF. The CDR3 DNA sequence: TGTGCCAGCAGCTCCCGCCCGGGACAGGGGGCAGGAGGAGAAAAACTGTTTTTT. This sequence joins TRBV7-6 and TRBJ1-4; 12 nucleotides line up with TRBD1. The CDR3 has 18 residues. Germline-derived CDR1 and CDR2 are SGHVS and FNYEAQ. V trimming: 4 bases; J trimming: 8 bases; junction bases outside the gene matches: 14.

The chain couples TRBV15 to TRBJ2-3; tentatively, D is TRBD2 (6 bases). The CDR3 runs 12 residues. Trimming pared 6 bases from V and 3 bases from J, leaving 7 bases between. Germline V gene lookup returns CDR1 LNHNV and CDR2 YYDKDF (reference sequence). CDR3 nucleotide sequence: TGTGCCACCAGGGGAGGAACAGATACGCAGTATTTT. Translated, it gives CATRGGTDTQYF.

The gene calls are TRBV27 and TRBJ2-5; D uncertain. Germline V gene lookup returns CDR1 MNHEY and CDR2 SMNVEV (reference sequence). The CDR3 totals 13 residues. Deletions cut 3 bases from V and 3 bases from J, with 8 bases between. The CDR3 loop reads CASSFSPEETQYF. The CDR3 nucleotides are TGTGCCAGCAGTTTCTCTCCAGAAGAGACCCAGTACTTC.

This sequence joins TRBV7-6 and TRBJ1-1; unclear D gene. V was shortened by 6 bases and J by 0 bases, with 8 bases between the two germline ends. Germline CDR1 and CDR2: SGHVS and FNYEAQ. The CDR3 loop spans 13 amino acids. DNA of the CDR3: TGTGCCAGCAGATCTCAGGTGAACACTGAAGCTTTCTTT. Translating gives CASRSQVNTEAFF.

In this sample, this clone turned up a few times. The gene calls are TRBV9 and TRBJ2-3, with 12 positions matching TRBD2. The CDR3 loop spans 20 amino acids. Trimming at V came to 3 bases and at J to 1 base, leaving 15 bases not matched to a gene. Germline V gene lookup returns CDR1 SGDLS and CDR2 YYNGEE. This CDR3 reads CASSGEIRTSGKARTDTQYF. The CDR3 DNA reads TGTGCCAGCAGCGGGGAAATCCGGACTAGCGGGAAAGCCCGCACAGATACGCAGTATTTT.

The chain combines TRBV5-4 with TRBJ2-7; D not certain. CDR3 length equals 14 residues. Trimming took 0 bases from V and 3 from J, leaving 10 bases between them. In germline, CDR1 is SGHNT, CDR2 YYREEE (reference sequence). CDR3 sequence reads: CASSLGDRVYEQYF. CDR3 nucleotides: TGTGCCAGCAGCTTGGGAGATCGGGTCTACGAGCAGTACTTC.

This chain connects TRBV25-1 to TRBJ2-3, with TRBD1 as a possible D gene (5 bases). The ends were cut back, 7 bases at V and 2 bases at J, with 16 bases in the middle. CDR3 length: 15 amino acids. CDR1 MGHDK and CDR2 SYGVNS come from the germline V gene. As DNA, the CDR3 is TGTGCCAGCACAGGACAAGCCTCCTACACAGATACGCAGTATTTT. This translates into CASTGQASYTDTQYF.

This clone was seen more than once but under ten times. This chain links TRBV6-5 with TRBJ1-1, with 8 bases aligning to TRBD1. The CDR3 runs to 14 residues. Germline assignment: CDR1 MNHEY and CDR2 SVGAGI. The V and J ends lost 6 bases and 6 bases, in that order; junction bases with no gene match: 9. CDR3 amino acids: CASRRGQGESEAFF. For the CDR3, the DNA is TGTGCCAGCAGACGAGGACAGGGAGAGTCTGAAGCTTTCTTT.

This chain joins TRBV7-2 and TRBJ1-5, with D possibly TRBD1 on 5 matching bases. The CDR3 covers 13 residues. Trimming removed 5 bases from V and 5 bases from J, with 10 bases in between. Germline values: CDR1 SGHTA, CDR2 FQGNSA. CDR3 sequence: CASSPQADQPQHF. The CDR3 bases are TGTGCCAGCAGCCCACAGGCCGATCAGCCCCAGCATTTT.

This rearrangement joins TRBV25-1 to TRBJ1-4, with TRBD1 matching 7 bases. V dropped 3 bases and J dropped 5; count of bases not matched to a gene: 6. Germline V gene sequence: CDR1 MGHDK, CDR2 SYGVNS. The CDR3 totals 15 residues. The CDR3 sequence: CASSEAGTENEKLFF. DNA of the CDR3: TGTGCCAGCAGTGAGGCCGGGACAGAAAATGAAAAACTGTTTTTT. The variable domain in full, with the rest retrieved from reference TRBV25-1 and TRBJ1-4, is EADIYQTPRYLVIGTGKKITLECSQTMGHDKMYWYQQDPGMELHLIHYSYGVNSTEKGDLSSESTVSRIRTEHFPLTLESARPSHTSQYLCASSEAGTENEKLFFGSGTQLSVL.

The chain carries TRBV6-5 and TRBJ2-1; 11 nucleotides match TRBD2. V was clipped by 2 bases and J by 10 bases; unmatched bases: 7. The germline V gene has CDR1 MNHEY and CDR2 SVGAGI. CDR3 length: 15 residues. This chain's CDR3 is CASSYVLAGEMEQFF. The CDR3 DNA follows: TGTGCCAGCAGTTACGTACTAGCGGGAGAAATGGAGCAGTTCTTC.

The chain has TRBV14 and TRBJ1-2; D unresolved. This CDR3 comprises 14 residues. Germline-derived CDR1 and CDR2 are SGHDN and FVKESK. V shed 1 base and J shed 2 bases, with 8 bases lying between them. Here the CDR3 DNA reads TGTGCCAGCAGCCAAGCTTCACAGAACTATGGCTACACCTTC. This sequence encodes CASSQASQNYGYTF.

The J gene is TRBJ1-2, the V gene TRBV19; 12 bases line up with TRBD1. Germline V gene data show CDR1 as LNHDA and CDR2 as SQIVND (reference sequence). This CDR3 has 13 residues. The trim removed 11 bases at V and 7 bases at J, leaving 8 bases unmatched. CDR3 DNA sequence: TGTGCCTGCGGGACAGGGGGCTTTGCTGGCTACACCTTC. Protein sequence: CACGTGGFAGYTF.

The chain is built from TRBV20-1 and TRBJ2-5; D possibly corresponds to TRBD2 (5 bases). V shed 4 bases and J shed 4 bases, with 7 bases lying between them. CDR3 length: 11 amino acids. CDR1 DFQATT and CDR2 SNEGSKA come from the germline V gene (reference sequence). The CDR3 region is CSATGGETQYF. The CDR3, as DNA: TGCAGTGCTACAGGAGGAGAGACCCAGTACTTC.

The chain employs TRBV7-9 and TRBJ2-1, with TRBD2 matching 10 bases. With V trimmed by 1 base and J by 6 bases, 3 bases remained unmatched. The CDR3 covers 15 residues. CDR1 is SEHNR, CDR2 FQNEAQ, per germline (reference sequence). The CDR3: CASSLGASGSNEQFF. The CDR3 bases are TGTGCCAGCAGCTTAGGGGCTAGCGGGAGCAATGAGCAGTTCTTC.

The chain is built from TRBV5-1 and TRBJ1-2, with 8 bases identical to TRBD1. Germline V gene sequence: CDR1 SGHRS, CDR2 YFSETQ. This CDR3 comprises 17 residues. The V segment lost 4 bases and the J segment 1 base; nucleotides outside the gene matches: 12. CDR3 nucleotides: TGCGCCAGCAGCCGTAAATCAGGACAGGGCTATAACTATGGCTACACCTTC. It encodes CASSRKSGQGYNYGYTF. Full variable domain (outside the CDR3, taken from reference TRBV5-1 and TRBJ1-2): KAGVTQTPRYLIKTRGQQVTLSCSPISGHRSVSWYQQTPGQGLQFLFEYFSETQRNKGNFPGRFSGRQFSNSRSEMNVSTLELGDSALYLCASSRKSGQGYNYGYTFGSGTRLTVV.

The rearrangement uses TRBV6-5 and TRBJ2-3, with 7 bases that match TRBD1. The germline V gene has CDR1 MNHEY and CDR2 SVGAGI. J lost 7 bases, V lost 0 bases, and 7 bases had no gene match. The CDR3 is 15 residues long. The CDR3 DNA reads as TGTGCCAGCAGTTACTCAGGGGGCGGAATGAATACGCAGTATTTT. It yields the protein CASSYSGGGMNTQYF.

The chain carries TRBV5-6 and TRBJ1-1; 7 positions agree with TRBD1. The length of the CDR3 is 18 residues. Germline V lookup: CDR1 SGHDT, CDR2 YYEEEE. After removal of 0 bases from V and 6 bases from J, the junction contained 17 bases not matched to a gene. The CDR3 region has the DNA TGTGCCAGCAGCTTGGGACCGACAGGGAGTATTAGGGGAGCTGAAGCTTTCTTT. It encodes CASSLGPTGSIRGAEAFF.

DNA for the CDR3: TGTGCCAGCAGTGAAGCCGGGACAGGGGGCGATTCACCCCTCCACTTT. It yields the protein CASSEAGTGGDSPLHF. The chain joins TRBV6-1 to TRBJ1-6, with 12 positions matching TRBD1. The CDR3 is 16 amino acids. The V segment lost 0 bases and the J segment 8 bases; nucleotides outside the gene matches: 2. Germline V gene lookup returns CDR1 MNHNS and CDR2 SASEGT.

The gene calls are TRBV19 and TRBJ2-2, with 7 nucleotides matching TRBD2. V was pared by 9 bases and J by 1 base, with 5 bases of the junction left unmatched. Looked up from germline, CDR1 is LNHDA and CDR2 is SQIVND (reference sequence). The CDR3 has 14 residues. The CDR3 DNA reads as TGTGCCAGCCGGGAGGCACGGAACACCGGGGAGCTGTTTTTT. This sequence encodes CASREARNTGELFF.

The rearrangement joins TRBV7-3 to TRBJ2-7, with 8 bases matching TRBD1. The CDR3 runs 17 residues. V was pared by 5 bases and J by 6 bases, with 18 bases of the junction left unmatched. Germline V gene lookup returns CDR1 SGHTA and CDR2 FQGTGA. CDR3 nucleotides: TGTGCCAGCAGCGACCAGCCAGCCGGGACAGGAGGAAGCGAGCAGTACTTC. Its protein is CASSDQPAGTGGSEQYF.

The chain carries TRBV5-4 and TRBJ2-3, with 12 positions matching TRBD2. Looked up from germline, CDR1 is SGHNT and CDR2 is YYREEE (reference sequence). Germline trimming cut 1 base from V and 2 bases from J; bases unmatched to any gene: 2. This CDR3 is built from 16 residues. This chain's CDR3 is CASSLTSGGLTDTQYF. In DNA form, the CDR3 reads TGTGCCAGCAGCTTGACTAGCGGGGGGCTCACAGATACGCAGTATTTT.

This chain connects TRBV28 to TRBJ2-7; unclear D gene. V lost 7 bases to trimming and J lost 2 bases, with 15 bases between them. The CDR3 is made up of 14 amino acids. CDR1 is MDHEN and CDR2 is SYDVKM in the germline V gene. The chain's CDR3 is CASTQPGQAYEQYF. CDR3 nucleotides: TGTGCCAGCACCCAACCCGGCCAGGCCTACGAGCAGTACTTC. Together with reference TRBV28 and TRBJ2-7, the CDR3 gives the full variable domain: DVKVTQSSRYLVKRTGEKVFLECVQDMDHENMFWYRQDPGLGLRLIYFSYDVKMKEKGDIPEGYSVSREKKERFSLILESASTNQTSMYLCASTQPGQAYEQYFGPGTRLTVT.

V gene TRBV30 combines with J gene TRBJ2-5; 9 nucleotides agree with TRBD1. TRBJ2-7 explains the end of the DNA better; the J call may be wrong. CDR1 and CDR2 from the germline V gene are GTSNPN and SVGIG (reference sequence). This CDR3 has 14 residues. The CDR3 region has the DNA TGTGCCTGGACTCCGGGACAGGGCTCCCTCGAGCAGTACTTC. This gives the protein CAWTPGQGSLEQYF.

The gene calls are TRBV6-5 and TRBJ2-3, with TRBD2 matching over 7 bases. The CDR3 is 14 residues long. CDR1 and CDR2 (germline): MNHEY, SVGAGI. Trimming at V came to 4 bases and at J to 4 bases, leaving 5 bases not matched to a gene. CDR3 nucleotides: TGTGCCAGCAGTTTAGGGCTAGCGGCAGATACGCAGTATTTT. It yields the protein CASSLGLAADTQYF.

This chain links TRBV23-1 with TRBJ1-3; perhaps TRBD1 as D (6 bases). TRBV23-1 is reported as an ORF; its role is uncertain. This CDR3 has 15 amino acids. V shed 0 bases and J shed 7 bases, with 13 bases lying between them. CDR3 sequence reads: CASSQSPRGPNTIYF. CDR3 coding DNA: TGCGCCAGCAGTCAATCCCCCAGGGGCCCCAACACCATATATTTT.

This clone was detected once. This chain connects TRBV4-3 to TRBJ2-6, with D tentatively TRBD2 (5 bases). There are 16 residues in the CDR3. V was shortened by 0 bases and J by 4 bases, with 10 bases between the two germline ends. The V gene's germline CDR1 is LGHNA and CDR2 YSLEER. The CDR3 is CASSQEAVSGANVLTF. CDR3 DNA: TGCGCCAGCAGCCAAGAAGCGGTTTCCGGGGCCAACGTCCTGACTTTC.